The text below deals with one TCR beta chain. This sample was included in a study of blood T cell repertoires in COVID-19. Background on the study: Sources were T cells, B-cell-depleted T cells, or PBMCs; the material itself was cDNA or gDNA.

The CDR3 spans 14 residues. Trimming took off 6 bases at V and 8 bases at J, with 19 bases between the two ends. Germline V gene lookup returns CDR1 SGHRS and CDR2 YFSETQ. Per the original methods: How many nucleated cells were present was estimated from reference gene primer amplification. Here immunoSEQ multiplex PCR was the method, and the copy in TCRdb shows in-frame clones only, minus some. V, J and clone size are those of that table, while D and trimming were read from the DNA. Of 150,000 to 200,000 clones detected, roughly four fifths appear once; the ten largest clones hold 22%. This receptor was identified in a woman of 80 years or more with acute or convalescent COVID-19. The chain employs TRBV5-1 and TRBJ2-3, with D maybe TRBD2 (5 bases). Sequenced sample: peripheral blood. This CDR3 is CASTPGWTVATQYF. CDR3 DNA: TGCGCCAGCACCCCGGGGTGGACGGTCGCTACGCAGTATTTT.